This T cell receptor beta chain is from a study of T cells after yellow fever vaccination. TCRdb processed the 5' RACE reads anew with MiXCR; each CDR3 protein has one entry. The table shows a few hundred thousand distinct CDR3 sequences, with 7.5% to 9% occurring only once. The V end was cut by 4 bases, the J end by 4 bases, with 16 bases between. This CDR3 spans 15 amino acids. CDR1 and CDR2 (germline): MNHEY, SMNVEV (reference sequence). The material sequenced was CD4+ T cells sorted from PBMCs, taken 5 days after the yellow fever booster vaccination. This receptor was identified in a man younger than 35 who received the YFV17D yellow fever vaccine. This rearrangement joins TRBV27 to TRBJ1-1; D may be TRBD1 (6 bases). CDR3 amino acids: CASSSTGLGPTEAFF. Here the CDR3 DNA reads TGTGCCAGCAGTTCAACAGGGTTGGGACCCACTGAAGCTTTCTTT.